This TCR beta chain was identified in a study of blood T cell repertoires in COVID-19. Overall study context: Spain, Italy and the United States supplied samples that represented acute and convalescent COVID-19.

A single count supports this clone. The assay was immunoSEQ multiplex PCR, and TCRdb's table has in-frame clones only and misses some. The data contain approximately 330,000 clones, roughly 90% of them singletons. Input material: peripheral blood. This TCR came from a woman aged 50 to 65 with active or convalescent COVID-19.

The CDR3 protein is CASSVAGSGNEKLFF. The CDR3 DNA is TGTGCCAGCAGCGTAGCGGGGAGCGGTAATGAAAAACTGTTTTTT. This chain connects TRBV9 to TRBJ1-4, with no clear D. Germline CDR1 reads SGDLS; CDR2 reads YYNGEE. The germline V and J ends were trimmed by 0 bases and 4 bases, with 10 bases remaining between them. There are 15 residues in the CDR3.